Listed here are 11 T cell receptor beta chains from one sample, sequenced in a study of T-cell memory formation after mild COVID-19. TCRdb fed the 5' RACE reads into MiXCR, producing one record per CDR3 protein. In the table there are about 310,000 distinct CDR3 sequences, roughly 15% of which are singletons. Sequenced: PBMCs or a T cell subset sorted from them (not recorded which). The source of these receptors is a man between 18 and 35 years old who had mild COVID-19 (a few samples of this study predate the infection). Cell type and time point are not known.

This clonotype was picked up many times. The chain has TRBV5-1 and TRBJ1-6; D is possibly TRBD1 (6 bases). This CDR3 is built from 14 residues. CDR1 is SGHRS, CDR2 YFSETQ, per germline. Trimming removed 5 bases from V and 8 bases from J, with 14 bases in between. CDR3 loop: CASSRGEIYSPLHF. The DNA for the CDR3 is TGCGCCAGCAGTAGGGGGGAGATCTATTCACCCCTCCACTTT.

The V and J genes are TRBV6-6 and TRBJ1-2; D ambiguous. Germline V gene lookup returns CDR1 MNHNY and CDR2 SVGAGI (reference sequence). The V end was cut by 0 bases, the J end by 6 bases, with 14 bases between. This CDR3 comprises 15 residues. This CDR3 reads CASSYSGGLQDGYTF. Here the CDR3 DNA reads TGTGCCAGCAGTTACTCGGGAGGGCTTCAGGATGGCTACACCTTC.

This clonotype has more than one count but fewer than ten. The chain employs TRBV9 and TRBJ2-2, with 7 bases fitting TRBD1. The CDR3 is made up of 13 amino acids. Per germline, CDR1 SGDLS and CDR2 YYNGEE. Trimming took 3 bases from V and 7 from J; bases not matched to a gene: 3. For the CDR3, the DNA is TGTGCCAGCAGCGGAGGGGGCTTCGGGGAGCTGTTTTTT. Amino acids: CASSGGGFGELFF.

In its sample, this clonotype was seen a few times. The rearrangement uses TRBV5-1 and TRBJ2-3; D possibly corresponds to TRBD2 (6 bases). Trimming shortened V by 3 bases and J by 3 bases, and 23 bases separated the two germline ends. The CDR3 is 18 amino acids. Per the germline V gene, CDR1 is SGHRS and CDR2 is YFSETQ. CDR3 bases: TGCGCCAGCAGCTCTCTAGCGAACGGCCGTGGGGAAACAGATACGCAGTATTTT. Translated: CASSSLANGRGETDTQYF.

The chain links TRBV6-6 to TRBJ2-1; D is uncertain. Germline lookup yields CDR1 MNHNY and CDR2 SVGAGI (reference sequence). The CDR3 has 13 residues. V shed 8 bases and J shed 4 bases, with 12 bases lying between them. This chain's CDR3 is CASSSEVYNEQFF. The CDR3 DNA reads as TGTGCCAGCTCTTCAGAGGTATACAATGAGCAGTTCTTC.

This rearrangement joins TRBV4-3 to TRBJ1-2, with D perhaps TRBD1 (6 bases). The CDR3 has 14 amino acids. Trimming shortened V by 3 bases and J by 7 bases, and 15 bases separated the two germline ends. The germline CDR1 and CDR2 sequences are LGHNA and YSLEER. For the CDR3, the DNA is TGCGCCAGCAGCCAGACTCCCGACAGGTCTGGCTACACCTTC. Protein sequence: CASSQTPDRSGYTF.

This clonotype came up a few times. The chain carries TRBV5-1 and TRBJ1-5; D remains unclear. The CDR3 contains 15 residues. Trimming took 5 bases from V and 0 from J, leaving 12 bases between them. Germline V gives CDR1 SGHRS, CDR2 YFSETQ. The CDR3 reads CASSYSPNSNQPQHF. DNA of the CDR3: TGCGCCAGCAGTTATTCTCCGAATAGCAATCAGCCCCAGCATTTT.

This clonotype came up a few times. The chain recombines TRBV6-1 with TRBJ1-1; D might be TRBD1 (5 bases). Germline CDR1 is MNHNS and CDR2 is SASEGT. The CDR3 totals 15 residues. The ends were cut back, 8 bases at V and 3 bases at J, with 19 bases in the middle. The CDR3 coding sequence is TGTGCCAGCCCTCCTCCGGGACGAGGGGACACTGAAGCTTTCTTT. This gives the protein CASPPPGRGDTEAFF.

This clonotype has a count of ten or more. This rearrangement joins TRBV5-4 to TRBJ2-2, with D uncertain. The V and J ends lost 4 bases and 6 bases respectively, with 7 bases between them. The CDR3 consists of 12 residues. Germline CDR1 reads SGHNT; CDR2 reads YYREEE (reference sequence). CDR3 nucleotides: TGTGCCAGCAGCGTACCAGCCGGGGAGCTGTTTTTT. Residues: CASSVPAGELFF.

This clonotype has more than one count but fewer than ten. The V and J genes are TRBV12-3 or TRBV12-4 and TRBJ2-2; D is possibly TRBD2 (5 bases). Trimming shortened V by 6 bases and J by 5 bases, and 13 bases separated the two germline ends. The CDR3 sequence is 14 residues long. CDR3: CASSHRGETGELFF. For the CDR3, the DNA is TGTGCCAGCAGCCATCGTGGGGAGACCGGGGAGCTGTTTTTT.

CDR3 protein: CASSPPGQGKETQYF. The CDR3 region has the DNA TGTGCCAGCAGTCCCCCGGGACAGGGGAAAGAGACCCAGTACTTC. V usage is TRBV28 and J usage is TRBJ2-5; 10 nucleotides agree with TRBD1. This CDR3 is 15 amino acids long. Germline CDR1 reads MDHEN; CDR2 reads SYDVKM. V shed 5 bases, J shed 3 bases, and the junction held 6 bases outside the gene matches.